The present entry profiles one T cell receptor (beta chain) with its context. This record belongs to a study of blood T cell repertoires in COVID-19. The germline V gene has CDR1 LNHDA and CDR2 SQIVND (reference sequence). The V and J ends lost 7 bases and 6 bases, in that order; junction bases with no gene match: 9. This CDR3 region has 15 residues. The repertoire was sequenced with immunoSEQ multiplex PCR; TCRdb's copy has only in-frame clones and lacks some. The sample holds some 41,000 clones, 85% to 95% seen once. The clonotype originates from a human donor in a cohort sampled during active COVID-19. The sequencing input was peripheral blood. The chain combines TRBV19 with TRBJ2-1, with TRBD2 matching 10 bases. The CDR3 loop is CASTSLAGDRNEQFF. CDR3 DNA: TGTGCCAGTACCTCCCTAGCGGGAGATCGCAATGAGCAGTTCTTC.